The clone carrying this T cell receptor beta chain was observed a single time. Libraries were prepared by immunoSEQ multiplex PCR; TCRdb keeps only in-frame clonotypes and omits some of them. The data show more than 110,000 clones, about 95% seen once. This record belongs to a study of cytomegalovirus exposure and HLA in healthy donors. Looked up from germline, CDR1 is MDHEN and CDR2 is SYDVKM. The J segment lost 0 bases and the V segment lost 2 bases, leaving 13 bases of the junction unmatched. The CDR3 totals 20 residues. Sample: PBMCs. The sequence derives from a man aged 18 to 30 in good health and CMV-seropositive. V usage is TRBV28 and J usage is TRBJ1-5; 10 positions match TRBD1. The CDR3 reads CASSLNFRDRGLYSNQPQHF. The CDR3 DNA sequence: TGTGCCAGCAGTTTAAACTTCCGGGACAGGGGTCTCTATAGCAATCAGCCCCAGCATTTT.